This note documents a single T cell receptor beta chain sequence. This clone's antigen is unknown. Base qualities are missing; no much larger clone stands one base away. Every donor was a healthy Caucasian. The twin cohort consisted of three pairs of female monozygotic twins, all aged about 18 to 29 years. RNA for TCR libraries was isolated from peripheral blood mononuclear cells. The sample comes from a study of identical twins (dated by TCRdb to the mid-2010s). For the wider study: The study deep-sequenced TCR alpha and beta repertoires from monozygotic twins, unrelated adults of various ages and cord blood to test whether fetal clonotypes persist. To rule out contamination, the twin experiments were replicated at different times with different library preparation protocols.

The germline V gene provides CDR1 SGHDN and CDR2 FVKESK. The CDR3 covers 12 residues, taking in both the cysteine and the phenylalanine. The read is trimmed to its CDR3 DNA, 36 bases read in frame from base 1. V loses 1 base of germline sequence and J loses 12 bases, and the interval between the two ends is 13 bases. Points the paper makes about the study in general: Compared with coincidental sharing between unrelated individuals, out-of-frame TCR alpha sequences shared between twins showed an excess of sequences with low generation probability. Because the same donors could not be followed over many years, the conclusions relied on cross-sectional statistical analysis. Excess twin sharing in beta out-of-frame sequences was weaker because fewer shared sequences lowered the signal-to-noise ratio. Out-of-frame TCR alpha sharing in monozygotic twins was systematically underestimated by recombination models, whereas sharing between unrelated individuals was in agreement with the recombination models. Invariant T cells such as MAIT and iNKT could partly confound zero-insertion analyses, although diverse VJ usage argued against such confounding for most clonotypes. Abundant cord blood beta clonotypes had fewer insertions, young adult naive repertoires showed a similar but weaker trend, and memory repertoires showed no such trend.

Libraries came from 5' RACE. Instrument on record: Illumina HiSeq 2000. A universal primer binding site was added through template switching, and the final cDNA carried a unique molecular identifier so that TCR cDNA molecules could be counted accurately. Specific primers in the conserved constant-segment region were used to synthesize first-strand cDNA for the TCR alpha and beta chains. To control for contamination, each cDNA library was double barcoded with a SMART-Mk sample barcode plus Illumina barcodes. TruSeq adapter sequences along with Illumina sample barcodes were introduced in two successive PCR steps. The TCR alpha and beta cDNA libraries were sequenced on the Illumina HiSeq platform using custom primers. The source study handled its data this way. Raw reads were processed with MiGEC to extract unique molecular identifiers, and MiXCR was used to determine CDR3 positions. Recombination models were inferred per individual with the repgenHMM and IGoR tools using an EM algorithm. Shared clonotype analysis was performed with the tcR package in R, normalizing sharing by the product of cloneset sizes. Out-of-frame nonproductive sequences were analyzed to study raw recombination free of thymic and clonal selection effects. TCRdb handled the public reads itself, with Q25 trimming in fastp and clone calling in MiXCR, and kept productive beta chains. All rows with the same CDR3 protein become a single entry with the most common DNA and genes. The V and J calls, along with clone size, are taken from TCRdb and not from the paper's own processing. Recorded for this sample are more than 600,000 distinct CDR3 sequences; about 20% of them occurred a single time. Under 15% of the sample belongs to the ten largest clones.

These data were likewise used in another study, on T cells expressing NK-cell markers. From that second study: TCR beta-chain repertoires were profiled in sorted CD3+CD56+NKG2C+, CD3+CD56+NKG2C- and CD3+CD56-NKG2C+ T-cell subsets from roughly eight donors. Seven of the eight sequenced donors were HCMV-seropositive and one was HCMV-seronegative. To restrict sorting to alphabetaTCR-expressing T cells, an anti-gammadeltaTCR antibody was added in several experiments. For six donors, the dominant CD3+CD56+NKG2C+ clonotypes were among the top 10 CD8+ clonotypes and accounted for roughly 1.0-8% of CD8+ T cells. Those dominant clonotypes were again the most abundant among CD3+CD56-NKG2C+ cells in a few donors, at about 28.3-60.1%. It remained unclear whether the expanded NKG2C-expressing T cell clones were specific for HCMV antigens. The study sequenced eight donors, all healthy volunteers chosen at random: three men and five women. To determine HCMV serostatus, a commercial ELISA kit was used to detect HCMV-specific IgG in serum. For roughly six donors, bulk peripheral blood T-cell repertoires were also sequenced from unsorted PBMC. MIGEC handled demultiplexing of the reads and grouping by UMI, while MiTCR was used to assemble and quantify clonotypes. Only TCR cDNA sequences supported by at least two reads were kept to exclude erroneous sequences. The tcR package was used for downstream repertoire analysis, with clonotypes matched between fractions based on CDR3 nucleotide sequence plus V segment. VDJmatch was used to annotate antigen specificity against VDJdb, with one amino acid substitution in CDR3 allowed.

This receptor was taken from a woman under 30 in good health. Material: PBMCs. This chain is built from TRBV14 and TRBJ2-7; the D region may be TRBD1 or TRBD2, each matching 5 bases equally. The CDR3 protein sequence reads: CASSQGGTSSYF. In nucleotides, the sequence is TGTGCCAGCAGCCAAGGGGGGACCTCGTCGTACTTC.